The entry below describes one TCR beta chain. The antigen is unknown. The entry originates in a study of long-term antiretroviral therapy in people with HIV. Study conclusions and caveats: The study collected no data on ART adherence, viral resistance or therapy changes.

V gave up 6 bases and J gave up 3 bases, with 15 bases separating them. The CDR3 covers 14 residues. CDR1 LNHDA and CDR2 SQIVND come from the germline V gene (reference sequence). Samples were assayed with immunoSEQ v3.0 at survey level. Only in-frame clones appear in the TCRdb table, and some are missing; sequencing was by immunoSEQ multiplex PCR. The sample has about 30,000 clones, over 90% seen once. The chain joins TRBV19 to TRBJ2-7; possibly TRBD1 for D (6 bases). Sequencing used unsorted PBMCs, obtained less than 6.8 years after starting antiretroviral therapy. The clonotype was recovered from a woman in her thirties or forties with HIV. For the CDR3, the DNA is TGTGCCAGTAGCCTCTGGGGGCAGGACTACGAGCAGTACTTC. Translation: CASSLWGQDYEQYF.